This TCR beta chain came from a study of molecular identifiers for immune sequencing clone quantification. In its sample, this clonotype was seen a few times. Its antigen is currently unknown. Both previously described methods and listed TCR primers were employed to make bulk TCR libraries. TCRdb reanalysed the PCR reads using MiXCR and keeps one entry per CDR3 protein. The sample has more than 95,000 distinct CDR3 sequences, more than 20% seen once. Overall study results and limits: Underestimated sizes of highly expanded clones could result from identical TCR molecules that share a barcode.

Sorted naive CD8 T cells were those defined as CD8+CD4-CCR7+CD45RA+. The CDR3 is made up of 13 amino acids. With 6 bases removed from V and 0 bases from J, the gap between germline ends came to 9 bases. Germline CDR1 reads SEHNR; CDR2 reads FQNEAQ (reference sequence). Sequencing was done on a sample of naive CD8+ T cells from blood, with Jurkat cell RNA spiked in. Subset described: FACS-sorted CD8+CD4-CCR7+CD45RA+ naive T cells. The chain is built from TRBV7-9 and TRBJ2-7, with D hard to call. This clonotype was obtained from a human donor in good health. Some libraries in this study had Jurkat cell RNA spiked in. This CDR3 is CASSPTVSYEQYF. In nucleotides, the CDR3 is TGTGCCAGCAGTCCTACGGTCTCCTACGAGCAGTACTTC.